This T cell receptor (beta chain) was profiled in a study of tissue T cells after allogeneic stem cell transplantation. Overall study results and limits: Motif-based clustering found tissue-specific repertoire signatures shared across patients, though few clones were shared. Limitations included a small, clinically heterogeneous cohort and limited sampling depth.

Time point: mouse harvest day 7 after allogeneic transplant. Each mouse received 10^7 T-cell-depleted marrow cells plus 10^6 splenic CD5+ T cells by tail vein. The CDR3 consists of 13 residues. Germline V gives CDR1 SGHLS, CDR2 HYDKME. V lost 2 bases and J 1 base, leaving 5 bases between the germline ends. This clone was picked up a small number of times. Antigen: not known. Mouse gene names and germline throughout. Sequencing ends 1 residue short of the CDR3 end; the germline J gene provides the rest. Profiled with immunoSEQ multiplex PCR; TCRdb holds only in-frame clones, not every one. The sample contains thousands of clones, approximately 50% of which appear only once.

The chain joins TRBV12-2 to TRBJ2-1, with D possibly being TRBD1 (5 bases). The sequenced sample was gut tissue. The TCR was taken from a female BALB/c mouse given C57BL/6 T cells with graft-versus-host disease after an allogeneic hematopoietic cell transplant. CDR3 amino acids: CASSRQNYAEQFF. The CDR3 bases that were read are TGTGCCAGCTCTCGACAGAACTATGCTGAGCAGTTC.